This entry is about one TCR beta chain. These data are taken from a study of cytomegalovirus exposure and HLA in healthy donors. Repertoires were generated with immunoSEQ multiplex PCR, while TCRdb's copy carries only in-frame clones and drops some. The repertoire holds some 98,000 clones, with more than 75% as singletons. The clonotype comes from a man aged 18-30 years in good health and CMV-seropositive. What was sequenced was PBMCs.

The CDR3 is CASSQEISGGTFF. In nucleotides, the CDR3 is TGTGCCAGCAGCCAAGAAATCTCGGGGGGCACTTTCTTT. This sequence joins TRBV14 and TRBJ1-1; D perhaps matches TRBD1 (6 bases). Germline V gene data show CDR1 as SGHDN and CDR2 as FVKESK. This CDR3 has 13 residues. V was pared by 0 bases and J by 12 bases, with 14 bases between.